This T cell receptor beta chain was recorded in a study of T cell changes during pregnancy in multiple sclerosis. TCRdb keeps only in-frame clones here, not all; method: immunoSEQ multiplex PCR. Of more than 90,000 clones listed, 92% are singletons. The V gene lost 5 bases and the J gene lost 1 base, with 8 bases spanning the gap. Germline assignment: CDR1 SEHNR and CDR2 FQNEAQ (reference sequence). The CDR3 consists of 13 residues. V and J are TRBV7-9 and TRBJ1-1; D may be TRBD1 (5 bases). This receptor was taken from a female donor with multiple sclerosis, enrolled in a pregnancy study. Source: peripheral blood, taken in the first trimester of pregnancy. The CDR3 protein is CASSQGQNTEAFF. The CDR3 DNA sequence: TGTGCCAGCAGCCAAGGACAGAACACTGAAGCTTTCTTT.